A single sample gave rise to the 25 T cell receptor beta chains below, sequenced in a study of identical twins. TCRdb re-called the 5' RACE reads through MiXCR, storing one row per CDR3 protein. The data hold 500,000 or so distinct CDR3 sequences, with 14% observed a single time. The sample was also linked to a second study, of yellow fever vaccine responses in identical twins.

The sequencing sample was made of CD4+ T cells sorted from blood. Receptor source: a woman between 18 and 30 years old in good health.

In this sample, this clonotype turned up a few times. CDR3 protein: CASSRGGTGGGNEQFF. In nucleotides, the CDR3 is TGCGCCAGCAGCCGGGGAGGGACAGGGGGCGGGAATGAGCAGTTCTTC. The chain employs TRBV4-3 and TRBJ2-1; the match to TRBD1 covers 12 bases. This CDR3 has 16 residues. In germline, CDR1 is LGHNA, CDR2 YSLEER. V dropped 4 bases and J dropped 7; count of bases not matched to a gene: 8.

This chain joins TRBV27 and TRBJ1-5; the match to TRBD1 covers 10 bases. Germline V lookup: CDR1 MNHEY, CDR2 SMNVEV (reference sequence). This CDR3 region has 21 residues. The V and J ends lost 3 bases and 1 base, in that order; junction bases with no gene match: 18. In DNA form, the CDR3 reads TGTGCCAGCAGTTTTCGACAGGGGGCCTTCACAGCGATGAGGAGCAATCAGCCCCAGCATTTT. This translates into CASSFRQGAFTAMRSNQPQHF.

The rearrangement uses TRBV28 and TRBJ2-1; a weak D match, TRBD2 (5 bases). The CDR3 totals 14 residues. V was clipped by 7 bases and J by 0 bases, with 10 bases between them. From germline, CDR1 is MDHEN and CDR2 SYDVKM. The CDR3 DNA reads TGTGCCAGCAAGGTCGGGAACTCCTACAATGAGCAGTTCTTC. Translating gives CASKVGNSYNEQFF.

The chain carries TRBV3-1 and TRBJ1-1, with D uncertain. The CDR3 sequence is 13 residues long. Germline V gene sequence: CDR1 LGHDT, CDR2 YNNKEL (reference sequence). The V gene lost 4 bases and the J gene lost 4 bases, with 10 bases spanning the gap. As DNA, the CDR3 is TGTGCCAGCAGCCGGTTAGAGGGCACTGAAGCTTTCTTT. Translating gives CASSRLEGTEAFF. Full variable domain (outside the CDR3, taken from reference TRBV3-1 and TRBJ1-1): DTAVSQTPKYLVTQMGNDKSIKCEQNLGHDTMYWYKQDSKKFLKIMFSYNNKELIINETVPNRFSPKSPDKAHLNLHINSLELGDSAVYFCASSRLEGTEAFFGQGTRLTVV.

V and J are TRBV5-1 and TRBJ2-3; D uncertain. Germline V gene data show CDR1 as SGHRS and CDR2 as YFSETQ. Trimming stripped 0 bases from V and 0 bases from J, with 11 bases between. The CDR3 has 16 residues. The CDR3 DNA follows: TGCGCCAGCAGCTTGGAGGGCGTATCCAGCACAGATACGCAGTATTTT. This translates into CASSLEGVSSTDTQYF.

This clonotype was picked up a small number of times. The chain links TRBV3-1 to TRBJ2-7; D unclear. The germline gives CDR1 LGHDT, CDR2 YNNKEL (reference sequence). This CDR3 has 13 residues. With 3 bases removed from V and 0 bases from J, the gap between germline ends came to 6 bases. The CDR3 here is CASSHYISYEQYF. CDR3 nucleotide sequence: TGTGCCAGCAGCCATTACATCTCCTACGAGCAGTACTTC.

The rearrangement links TRBV7-9 to TRBJ1-1, with D unresolved. Germline-derived CDR1 and CDR2 are SEHNR and FQNEAQ (reference sequence). With 7 bases removed from V and 1 base from J, the gap between germline ends came to 13 bases. This CDR3 is built from 14 residues. The CDR3 DNA is TGTGCCAGCACCCCCTCCTTGGCGAACACTGAAGCTTTCTTT. Translation gives CASTPSLANTEAFF.

This chain links TRBV7-9 with TRBJ2-7; 7 bases are shared with TRBD2. After removal of 1 base from V and 12 bases from J, the junction contained 9 bases not matched to a gene. The CDR3 totals 13 residues. Germline V gives CDR1 SEHNR, CDR2 FQNEAQ (reference sequence). The CDR3 region has the DNA TGTGCCAGCAGCTTAGGGGACTACCGGGGCGGGTACTTC. Its protein is CASSLGDYRGGYF.

This clonotype was found a few times. The chain couples TRBV9 to TRBJ2-2, with D uncertain. Germline values: CDR1 SGDLS, CDR2 YYNGEE. The ends were cut back, 4 bases at V and 7 bases at J, with 8 bases in the middle. CDR3 length: 12 amino acids. CDR3 sequence (DNA): TGTGCCAGCAGCCCGGTCGGCGGGGAGCTGTTTTTT. This gives the protein CASSPVGGELFF. Complete variable domain (other parts from reference TRBV9 and TRBJ2-2): DSGVTQTPKHLITATGQRVTLRCSPRSGDLSVYWYQQSLDQGLQFLIQYYNGEERAKGNILERFSAQQFPDLHSELNLSSLELGDSALYFCASSPVGGELFFGEGSRLTVL.

This clonotype was found many times. One end of the junction fails to match germline, which may point to a read error. This rearrangement joins TRBV5-1 to TRBJ2-7; the match to TRBD2 covers 13 bases. The CDR3 extends over 15 amino acids. Germline V gives CDR1 SGHRS, CDR2 YFSETQ. In DNA, the CDR3 is TGTGCCAGCAGCCCCGGACTAGCGGGAGTCTACGAGCAGTACTTC. This sequence encodes CASSPGLAGVYEQYF.

This clonotype was seen only a few times. The chain employs TRBV24-1 and TRBJ2-1, with D perhaps matching TRBD1 (6 bases). Germline lookup yields CDR1 KGHDR and CDR2 SFDVKD. The CDR3 length is 17 residues. With 3 bases removed from V and 0 bases from J, the gap between germline ends came to 14 bases. The CDR3 spells CATSDTTGLSSYNEQFF. CDR3 sequence (DNA): TGTGCCACCAGTGATACCACAGGGTTGTCCTCCTACAATGAGCAGTTCTTC.

This clonotype has more than one count but fewer than ten. This sequence joins TRBV20-1 and TRBJ2-5, with 7 bases that match TRBD2. In germline, CDR1 is DFQATT, CDR2 SNEGSKA (reference sequence). V shed 6 bases and J 1 base; nucleotides not matched to a gene: 11. CDR3 length: 15 residues. The CDR3 loop reads CSAEGGAGAQETQYF. DNA for the CDR3: TGCAGTGCGGAGGGAGGGGCGGGAGCCCAAGAGACCCAGTACTTC.

This clonotype was seen a handful of times. This chain uses TRBV6-2 or TRBV6-3 with TRBJ2-2; D may correspond to TRBD1 or TRBD2 (6 bases each). Germline V gene sequence: CDR1 MNHEY, CDR2 SVGEGT. V shed 10 bases and J shed 6 bases, with 18 bases lying between them. This CDR3 region has 14 residues. The CDR3 region has the DNA TGTGCCACTCGACCGTCGGGGGCCCCCGGGGAGCTGTTTTTT. Amino acids: CATRPSGAPGELFF.

Only a few counts were recorded for this clonotype. This chain links TRBV3-1 with TRBJ2-3; the match to TRBD2 covers 11 bases. The CDR3 consists of 19 residues. V shed 1 base and J 2 bases; nucleotides not matched to a gene: 11. From germline, CDR1 is LGHDT and CDR2 YNNKEL (reference sequence). CDR3 DNA sequence: TGTGCCAGCAGCCAAGTCAGAAGTCTAGCGGGGGGATCCACAGATACGCAGTATTTT. Translation gives CASSQVRSLAGGSTDTQYF.

This clonotype was observed a handful of times. The chain combines TRBV20-1 with TRBJ2-2; TRBD2 aligns across 9 bases. V was clipped by 0 bases and J by 1 base; unmatched bases: 9. There are 18 residues in the CDR3. Germline lookup yields CDR1 DFQATT and CDR2 SNEGSKA (reference sequence). The CDR3 region has the DNA TGCAGTGCTAGAGATAATCGCCGTAGCGGGGGGAACACCGGGGAGCTGTTTTTT. Its translation is CSARDNRRSGGNTGELFF.

J is TRBJ1-1 and V is TRBV6-1, with D perhaps matching TRBD1 (6 bases). The germline CDR1 and CDR2 sequences are MNHNS and SASEGT. The CDR3 has 14 amino acids. V lost 10 bases to trimming and J lost 1 base, with 16 bases between them. The chain's CDR3 is CAIETGSRNTEAFF. In DNA form, the CDR3 reads TGTGCCATCGAAACAGGGTCGAGGAACACTGAAGCTTTCTTT.

In this sample, this clonotype turned up a few times. V is TRBV3-1 and J is TRBJ2-7; D is possibly TRBD1 (5 bases). This CDR3 comprises 12 residues. The ends were cut back, 4 bases at V and 4 bases at J, with 8 bases in the middle. CDR1 LGHDT and CDR2 YNNKEL come from the germline V gene (reference sequence). Here the CDR3 reads CASSRRQYEQYF. CDR3 DNA sequence: TGTGCCAGCAGCCGCAGACAGTACGAGCAGTACTTC.

In nucleotides, the CDR3 is TGCGCCAGCAGCTTGGGCAGGGACAGGGGTTTCGATGGCTACACCTTC. Translating it yields CASSLGRDRGFDGYTF. This chain joins TRBV5-1 and TRBJ1-2, with TRBD1 matching over 10 bases. Germline CDR1 and CDR2: SGHRS and YFSETQ. J was trimmed by 6 bases and V by 0 bases; bases with no gene match: 8. The CDR3 is made up of 16 amino acids. The whole variable domain, remainder taken from reference TRBV5-1 and TRBJ1-2, is KAGVTQTPRYLIKTRGQQVTLSCSPISGHRSVSWYQQTPGQGLQFLFEYFSETQRNKGNFPGRFSGRQFSNSRSEMNVSTLELGDSALYLCASSLGRDRGFDGYTFGSGTRLTVV.

The chain couples TRBV4-2 to TRBJ2-5, with D possibly being TRBD2 (6 bases). This CDR3 spans 14 amino acids. Trimming cost V 4 bases and J 3 bases, with 12 bases left between them. Germline V gene data show CDR1 as LGHNA and CDR2 as YNFKEQ. DNA of the CDR3: TGTGCCAGCAGCCGCGGGGCCCTCGAAGAGACCCAGTACTTC. It translates to CASSRGALEETQYF.

This clonotype was observed a handful of times. The V and J genes are TRBV7-9 and TRBJ2-7; 10 bases match TRBD2. The CDR3 contains 15 residues. Germline loops: CDR1 SEHNR, CDR2 FQNEAQ (reference sequence). V lost 7 bases to trimming and J lost 0 bases; unmatched junction nucleotides: 6. The CDR3, as DNA: TGTGCCAGCACCTTTACTAGCGGGGACTCCTACGAGCAGTACTTC. This gives the protein CASTFTSGDSYEQYF.

This clonotype has more than one count but fewer than ten. V is TRBV5-1 and J is TRBJ2-1, with 12 bases matching TRBD2. V lost 0 bases and J lost 5; bases outside the gene matches: 3. This CDR3 has 16 amino acids. The germline V gene has CDR1 SGHRS and CDR2 YFSETQ. CDR3 residues: CASSLETSGRNNEQFF. The CDR3 nucleotides read TGCGCCAGCAGCTTGGAAACTAGCGGGAGGAACAATGAGCAGTTCTTC.

The J gene is TRBJ2-1, the V gene TRBV20-1; 8 bases align to TRBD1. Germline V gene sequence: CDR1 DFQATT, CDR2 SNEGSKA (reference sequence). The CDR3 runs to 16 residues. The V and J ends lost 0 bases and 0 bases, in that order; junction bases with no gene match: 4. As DNA, the CDR3 is TGCAGTGCTAGAGACCGTACAGGGGGCTCCTACAATGAGCAGTTCTTC. This translates into CSARDRTGGSYNEQFF.

CDR3 residues: CASSLSDSSYNEQFF. The CDR3 DNA is TGTGCCAGCAGTTTGTCGGATAGCTCCTACAATGAGCAGTTCTTC. The chain recombines TRBV12-3 or TRBV12-4 with TRBJ2-1; D call uncertain. This CDR3 contains 15 residues. V lost 3 bases and J 0 bases, leaving 9 bases between the germline ends.

This clonotype came up a few times. The rearrangement links TRBV18 to TRBJ1-6; D is perhaps TRBD1 (6 bases). The germline V gene has CDR1 KGHSH and CDR2 LQKENI. The V end lost 3 bases, the J end lost 8 bases, and 14 bases lay between the germline ends. This CDR3 is 15 amino acids long. CDR3 protein: CASSPIVGADSPLHF. The CDR3 DNA sequence: TGTGCCAGCTCACCGATCGTGGGGGCTGATTCACCCCTCCACTTT.

This clonotype was found a few times. This chain connects TRBV14 to TRBJ2-1; D possibly corresponds to TRBD2 (6 bases). Germline V gene data show CDR1 as SGHDN and CDR2 as FVKESK. This CDR3 has 16 amino acids. V lost 2 bases, J lost 2 bases, and 13 bases lay in between. For the CDR3, the DNA is TGTGCCAGCAGCCAAATCAGGCAGCGGGCCTACAATGAGCAGTTCTTC. It encodes CASSQIRQRAYNEQFF.